Below are 30 T cell receptor beta chains sequenced from a single sample in a study of T cells in Graves' hyperthyroidism and ophthalmopathy. There were TCR beta CDR3 regions amplified from RNA transcripts. With the HTBI primer set, the TCR CDR3 went through a first round of RT-PCR. TCRdb called the multiplex PCR reads again in MiXCR, with one record for every CDR3 protein. The sample has hundreds of thousands of distinct CDR3 sequences, about 19% seen once. Sequencing used blood. All receptors derive from a woman between 18 and 29 years old with Graves' hyperthyroidism.

This clonotype showed up just a few times. CDR3 loop: CASSPLTGLTYEQYF. DNA of the CDR3: TGTGCCAGCAGCCCCCTGACAGGGTTGACCTACGAGCAGTACTTC. The chain joins TRBV3-1 to TRBJ2-7, with 7 bases matching TRBD1. This CDR3 has 15 amino acids. CDR1 is LGHDT and CDR2 is YNNKEL in the germline V gene (reference sequence). The J segment lost 2 bases and the V segment lost 4 bases, leaving 8 bases of the junction unmatched.

Of note for this clonotype: A much larger clone differs from this one at a single base, so this may be a read error. The chain employs TRBV6-5 and TRBJ2-6; tentative D call: TRBD2 (6 bases). The germline V gene has CDR1 MNHEY and CDR2 SVGAGI. This CDR3 has 12 residues. The CDR3 region is CGSSYGGDVLTF. The CDR3 DNA reads TGTGGCAGCAGTTACGGAGGGGACGTCCTGACTTTC.

This clonotype has at least ten counts. V gene TRBV6-4 combines with J gene TRBJ2-3, with 9 bases aligning to TRBD2. The CDR3 covers 16 residues. Unmatched junction bases numbered 5, after V lost 3 bases and J lost 1 base. CDR1 is MRHNA, CDR2 SNTAGT, per germline. This chain's CDR3 is CASSELGLAGTDTQYF. In nucleotides, the CDR3 is TGTGCCAGCAGTGAACTGGGACTAGCTGGCACAGATACGCAGTATTTT.

V is TRBV5-1 and J is TRBJ2-5, with D maybe TRBD1 (6 bases). CDR3 length: 14 amino acids. Germline CDR1 SGHRS, CDR2 YFSETQ. The V end lost 9 bases, the J end lost 0 bases, and 15 bases lay between the germline ends. The CDR3 loop is CAIRTQGYQETQYF. The DNA for the CDR3 is TGCGCCATCAGGACCCAGGGGTACCAAGAGACCCAGTACTTC.

This chain uses TRBV19 with TRBJ1-1; 9 bases match TRBD1. CDR1 LNHDA and CDR2 SQIVND come from the germline V gene (reference sequence). CDR3 length: 14 amino acids. Trimming at V came to 11 bases and at J to 0 bases, leaving 7 bases not matched to a gene. The CDR3 loop reads CASRDRELNTEAFF. CDR3 DNA sequence: TGTGCCTCCCGGGACAGGGAGCTGAACACTGAAGCTTTCTTT.

This clonotype was seen at least ten times. The V call is TRBV7-9, the J call TRBJ1-2, with unresolved D. The CDR3 has 12 amino acids. Germline lookup yields CDR1 SEHNR and CDR2 FQNEAQ (reference sequence). Trimming removed 2 bases at V and 11 bases at J, with 12 bases between. The DNA for the CDR3 is TGTGCCAGCAGCTTAATGGGCGGAGGGTACACCTTC. Translating gives CASSLMGGGYTF.

About this clonotype itself: A clone one base away is much larger, so this may be a read error. The CDR3 region has the DNA TGTGCCAGCAGTCCCGGGACAGTGGGGCAGCCCCAGCGTTTT. Translating gives CASSPGTVGQPQRF. The chain is built from TRBV7-8 and TRBJ1-5, with 7 bases aligning to TRBD1. Germline loops: CDR1 SGHVS, CDR2 FQNEAQ. The CDR3 loop spans 14 amino acids.

This clonotype was detected ten times or more. The chain links TRBV27 to TRBJ1-2; the D gene is possibly TRBD1 (5 bases). This CDR3 has 14 amino acids. The ends were cut back, 6 bases at V and 3 bases at J, with 14 bases in the middle. CDR1 and CDR2 (germline): MNHEY, SMNVEV (reference sequence). The CDR3 is CASRLMGRDYGYTF. In nucleotides, the CDR3 is TGTGCCAGCAGGCTGATGGGACGGGACTATGGCTACACCTTC.

This clonotype was seen a handful of times. The V and J genes are TRBV3-1 and TRBJ2-5; tentatively, D is TRBD1 (6 bases). V lost 0 bases to trimming and J lost 0 bases, with 11 bases between them. Germline V gene sequence: CDR1 LGHDT, CDR2 YNNKEL (reference sequence). The CDR3 length is 16 residues. The CDR3 sequence is CASSQEGARNQETQYF. In DNA form, the CDR3 reads TGTGCCAGCAGCCAAGAGGGGGCTCGTAACCAAGAGACCCAGTACTTC.

The chain couples TRBV12-3 or TRBV12-4 to TRBJ1-2; tentatively, D is TRBD1 (5 bases). V lost 7 bases and J 7 bases, leaving 19 bases between the germline ends. The CDR3 runs 14 residues. The CDR3 protein is CASTSPGGGGGYTF. The CDR3 DNA reads TGTGCCAGCACCTCGCCAGGCGGGGGTGGTGGCTACACCTTC.

This chain joins TRBV9 and TRBJ2-7; D assignment may be TRBD1 or TRBD2 (5 bases each). The CDR3 totals 15 residues. Germline-derived CDR1 and CDR2 are SGDLS and YYNGEE. Trimming shortened V by 0 bases and J by 3 bases, and 13 bases separated the two germline ends. CDR3 residues: CASSVAAGGDYEQYF. The CDR3 DNA reads TGTGCCAGCAGCGTAGCTGCTGGGGGAGACTACGAGCAGTACTTC.

This clonotype has ten or more counts. The chain combines TRBV6-1 with TRBJ1-5; the D is unclear. Germline V CDR1 and CDR2: MNHNS, SASEGT. Trimming shortened V by 6 bases and J by 3 bases, and 3 bases separated the two germline ends. The CDR3 has 11 amino acids. CDR3 in amino acids: CASRDNQPQHF. DNA for the CDR3: TGTGCCAGCAGGGACAATCAGCCCCAGCATTTT.

The chain employs TRBV6-1 and TRBJ2-7, with 10 bases matching TRBD2. With V trimmed by 6 bases and J by 0 bases, 5 bases remained unmatched. The CDR3 has 15 residues. Germline V gene lookup returns CDR1 MNHNS and CDR2 SASEGT. The CDR3, as DNA: TGTGCCAGCAGATCCACTAGCGGGGCCTCCTACGAGCAGTACTTC. It specifies CASRSTSGASYEQYF.

This clonotype was seen many times. The chain employs TRBV6-5 and TRBJ1-1; no firm D call. The V gene lost 0 bases and the J gene lost 5 bases, with 16 bases spanning the gap. The CDR3 extends over 16 amino acids. Per the germline V gene, CDR1 is MNHEY and CDR2 is SVGAGI. CDR3 nucleotide sequence: TGTGCCAGCAGTTACTCCTACCGAGGCTCGGGGACTGAAGCTTTCTTT. This codes for CASSYSYRGSGTEAFF.

This clonotype was counted many times. The chain is built from TRBV20-1 and TRBJ1-5; D remains unclear. V lost 6 bases, J lost 4 bases, and 19 bases lay in between. The CDR3 contains 15 residues. CDR1 and CDR2 from the germline V gene are DFQATT and SNEGSKA (reference sequence). CDR3 DNA sequence: TGCAGTGCGAGGCCCCTCGGGAAGTCAAATCAGCCCCAGCATTTT. As protein: CSARPLGKSNQPQHF.

This clonotype occurred many times. The chain has TRBV20-1 and TRBJ1-1; TRBD1 matches at 8 bases. V was pared by 3 bases and J by 2 bases, with 5 bases of the junction left unmatched. The germline V gene has CDR1 DFQATT and CDR2 SNEGSKA (reference sequence). CDR3 length: 14 amino acids. CDR3 residues: CSARTGVLNTEAFF. The CDR3 DNA follows: TGCAGTGCTAGGACAGGGGTCCTTAACACTGAAGCTTTCTTT.

J is TRBJ2-5 and V is TRBV6-1, with D perhaps TRBD1 (6 bases). This CDR3 comprises 14 residues. The germline V and J ends were trimmed by 5 bases and 2 bases, with 12 bases remaining between them. The germline V gene has CDR1 MNHNS and CDR2 SASEGT. CDR3 DNA sequence: TGTGCCAGCAGTCAGAAGGGGGATCAAGAGACCCAGTACTTC. It encodes CASSQKGDQETQYF.

This clonotype was observed at least ten times. This rearrangement joins TRBV2 to TRBJ1-2; 11 bases match TRBD1. The germline gives CDR1 SNHLY, CDR2 FYNNEI. There are 15 residues in the CDR3. V gave up 3 bases and J gave up 3 bases; unmatched junction bases: 3. The CDR3 nucleotides are TGTGCCAGCAGTGATAGGGACAGGGGGTACTATGGCTACACCTTC. Protein: CASSDRDRGYYGYTF.

The chain has TRBV4-2 and TRBJ1-5; D call uncertain. The germline V and J ends were trimmed by 0 bases and 4 bases, with 13 bases remaining between them. The CDR3 sequence is 16 residues long. Germline lookup yields CDR1 LGHNA and CDR2 YNFKEQ. The CDR3 DNA is TGTGCCAGCAGCCAAGATGATAGAGGGCCAAATCAGCCCCAGCATTTT. Translating gives CASSQDDRGPNQPQHF.

In its sample, this clonotype was seen many times. The chain employs TRBV9 and TRBJ1-2; a possible D gene is TRBD1 (5 bases). The CDR3 has 15 residues. The V gene lost 6 bases and the J gene lost 8 bases, with 23 bases spanning the gap. Per germline, CDR1 SGDLS and CDR2 YYNGEE. The CDR3 spells CASTPSGVASFGYTF. CDR3 in DNA: TGTGCCAGCACCCCATCGGGGGTTGCATCCTTCGGCTACACCTTC. Full variable domain (missing parts from reference TRBV9 and TRBJ1-2): DSGVTQTPKHLITATGQRVTLRCSPRSGDLSVYWYQQSLDQGLQFLIQYYNGEERAKGNILERFSAQQFPDLHSELNLSSLELGDSALYFCASTPSGVASFGYTFGSGTRLTVV.

This clonotype was observed at least ten times. V and J are TRBV9 and TRBJ2-5, with D perhaps TRBD2 (6 bases). Germline CDR1 SGDLS, CDR2 YYNGEE. V dropped 1 base and J dropped 1 base, with 11 bases sitting between them. The CDR3 is 15 amino acids. The CDR3 here is CASSVSEGSQETQYF. CDR3 sequence (DNA): TGTGCCAGCAGCGTATCGGAGGGCTCCCAAGAGACCCAGTACTTC.

This clonotype appeared many times. The chain uses TRBV3-2 and TRBJ2-5; no DNA check was done on the table's D call, TRBD1. TRBV3-2 is marked as a pseudogene. CDR3 length: 17 amino acids. As DNA, the CDR3 is TGTGCCAGCAGCCAAGTCCGGGACACCTTGTACCAAGAGACCCAGTACTTC. Amino acid sequence: CASSQVRDTLYQETQYF.

This chain connects TRBV3-1 to TRBJ1-6; TRBD1 might be the D (6 bases). The CDR3 has 14 amino acids. Germline-derived CDR1 and CDR2 are LGHDT and YNNKEL (reference sequence). V shed 6 bases and J shed 10 bases, with 16 bases lying between them. CDR3 loop: CASRGAGAGSPLHF. The CDR3 DNA reads as TGTGCCAGCAGAGGGGCAGGGGCGGGATCACCCCTCCACTTT.

This chain connects TRBV12-3 or TRBV12-4 to TRBJ1-5, with D hard to call. The CDR3 is made up of 13 amino acids. Trimming stripped 4 bases from V and 4 bases from J, with 8 bases between. CDR3 DNA: TGTGCCAGCAGTTCCTTTGGGAATCAGCCCCAGCATTTT. This gives the protein CASSSFGNQPQHF.

This clonotype was counted ten times or more. The chain is built from TRBV2 and TRBJ2-2; TRBD2 agrees at 8 bases. V trimming: 4 bases; J trimming: 4 bases; junction bases outside the gene matches: 5. CDR3 length: 15 amino acids. Germline CDR1 SNHLY, CDR2 FYNNEI. The CDR3: CASSVLAALTGELFF. CDR3 sequence (DNA): TGTGCCAGCAGTGTACTAGCGGCCCTCACCGGGGAGCTGTTTTTT.

At least ten counts were recorded for this clonotype. The V gene is TRBV6-5, the J gene TRBJ1-1, with TRBD1 identical over 7 bases. Germline V gene sequence: CDR1 MNHEY, CDR2 SVGAGI. This CDR3 spans 14 amino acids. V was pared by 6 bases and J by 1 base, with 5 bases of the junction left unmatched. The CDR3 nucleotides are TGTGCCAGCAGAAAGACAGGGAAGAACACTGAAGCTTTCTTT. Residues: CASRKTGKNTEAFF.

This clonotype was seen many times. The chain recombines TRBV18 with TRBJ2-7; D call uncertain. The CDR3 runs to 13 residues. Germline CDR1 reads KGHSH; CDR2 reads LQKENI. The V end was cut by 6 bases, the J end by 0 bases, with 9 bases between. The CDR3 sequence is CASSGGPSYEQYF. Written as DNA, the CDR3 is TGTGCCAGCTCCGGCGGCCCCTCCTACGAGCAGTACTTC.

The J gene is TRBJ2-7, the V gene TRBV20-1, with 8 nucleotides matching TRBD2. In germline, CDR1 is DFQATT, CDR2 SNEGSKA (reference sequence). CDR3 length equals 14 residues. Unmatched junction bases numbered 10, after V lost 0 bases and J lost 9 bases. DNA of the CDR3: TGCAGTGCTAGAGATCCGTTGCGGGGGGCCGGGCAGTACTTC. This encodes CSARDPLRGAGQYF.

This clonotype was seen ten or more times. The chain has TRBV10-3 and TRBJ2-5; perhaps TRBD2 as D (5 bases). Germline-derived CDR1 and CDR2 are ENHRY and SYGVKD. V was cut by 2 bases and J by 5 bases, with 6 bases left in between. CDR3 length: 12 residues. CDR3 nucleotides: TGTGCCATCAGTGAGCGGGGTGAGACCCAGTACTTC. Protein product: CAISERGETQYF.

This clonotype was picked up many times. V and J are TRBV6-5 and TRBJ2-5; perhaps TRBD1 as D (5 bases). CDR1 MNHEY and CDR2 SVGAGI come from the germline V gene. This CDR3 region has 15 residues. Trimming removed 0 bases at V and 1 base at J, with 9 bases between. As DNA, the CDR3 is TGTGCCAGCAGTTACTCGGACACCTTCCAAGAGACCCAGTACTTC. Translated: CASSYSDTFQETQYF.